This T cell receptor (beta chain) emerged from a study of blood T cell repertoires in COVID-19. J was trimmed by 5 bases and V by 4 bases; bases with no gene match: 15. CDR3 length: 17 amino acids. Germline CDR1 and CDR2: SGHDT and YYEEEE. Sequencing was performed with immunoSEQ multiplex PCR; in TCRdb, only in-frame clones are kept and a portion is missing. The data hold some 88,000 clones, with about 90% observed a single time. The sample taken for sequencing was peripheral blood. V usage is TRBV5-6 and J usage is TRBJ2-1; 7 bases align to TRBD2. This TCR was sampled from a human donor with active COVID-19. The donor label of this sample is uncertain. This chain's CDR3 is CASSGEERGRTHNEQFF. The DNA for the CDR3 is TGTGCCAGCAGCGGCGAGGAGCGGGGTCGGACACACAATGAGCAGTTCTTC.